This note documents a single TCR beta chain sequence. The target antigen is unknown. This sample is part of a study of OX40 agonist ivuxolimab in advanced cancers. In the study overall: Cancers in dose escalation were hepatocellular, melanoma, renal cell and head and neck. Allowance was made for prior anti-PD-1, anti-PD-L1 or anti-CTLA-4 therapy, and about 40% had some.

Clones were read by immunoSEQ multiplex PCR, and TCRdb kept only the in-frame ones, dropping some. The sample has about 69,000 clones, around 90% seen once; the top ten hold approximately 2.6%. Germline CDR1 is LNHNV and CDR2 is YYDKDF (reference sequence). Trimming at V came to 1 base and at J to 3 bases, leaving 2 bases not matched to a gene. This CDR3 contains 14 residues. Notes on the study in general: At 0.1 to 3.0 mg/kg, CD4+ and CD8+ blood T cells expanded clonally by week 6.

V gene TRBV15 combines with J gene TRBJ1-1, with 7 nucleotides matching TRBD1. This specimen consisted of CD4+ or CD8+ T cells sorted from blood, obtained in a trial of the OX40 agonist ivuxolimab. The sequence was obtained from an adult with an advanced solid tumor such as melanoma, head and neck, liver or kidney cancer. DNA for the CDR3: TGTGCCACCAGCAGAGGCGACAGGGACACTGAAGCTTTCTTT. This sequence encodes CATSRGDRDTEAFF.